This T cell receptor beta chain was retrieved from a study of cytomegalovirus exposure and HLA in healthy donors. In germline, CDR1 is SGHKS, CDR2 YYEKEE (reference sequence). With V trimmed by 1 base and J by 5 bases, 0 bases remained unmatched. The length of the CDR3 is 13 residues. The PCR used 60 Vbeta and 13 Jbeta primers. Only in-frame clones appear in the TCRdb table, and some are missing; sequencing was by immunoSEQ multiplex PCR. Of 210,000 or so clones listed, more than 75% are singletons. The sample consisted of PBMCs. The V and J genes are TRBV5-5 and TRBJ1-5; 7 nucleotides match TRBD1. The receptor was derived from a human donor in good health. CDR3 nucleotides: TGTGCCAGCAGCTTGCAGGGGGATCAGCCCCAGCATTTT. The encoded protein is CASSLQGDQPQHF.